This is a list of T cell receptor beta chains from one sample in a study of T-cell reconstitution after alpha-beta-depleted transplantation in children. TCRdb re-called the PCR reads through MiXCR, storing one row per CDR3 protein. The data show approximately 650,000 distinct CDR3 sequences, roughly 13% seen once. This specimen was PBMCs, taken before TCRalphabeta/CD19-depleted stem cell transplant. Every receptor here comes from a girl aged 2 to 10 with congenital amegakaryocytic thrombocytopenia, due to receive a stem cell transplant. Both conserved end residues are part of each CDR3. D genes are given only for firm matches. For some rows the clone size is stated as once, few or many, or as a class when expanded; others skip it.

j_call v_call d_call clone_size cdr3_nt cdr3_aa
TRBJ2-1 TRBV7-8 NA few TGTGCCAGCAGCAACGCTAGGATCCAGTTTCACAATGAGCAGTTCTTC CASSNARIQFHNEQFF
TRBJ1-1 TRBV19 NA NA TGTGCCAGTACCCCCCCGGGGGACCGGACCACTGAAGCTTTCTTT CASTPPGDRTTEAFF
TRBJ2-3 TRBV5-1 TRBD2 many TGCGCCAGCAGCTTGCGAGCGGGAGCACGGTCGGATACGCAGTATTTT CASSLRAGARSDTQYF
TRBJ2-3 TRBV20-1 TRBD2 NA TGCAGTGCTAGACGATTGGGACTAGCGAGTGAATACGTGGAGTATTTT CSARRLGLASEYVEYF
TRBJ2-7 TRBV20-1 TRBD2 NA TGCAGTGCTAGGGGGGGGGATTTAGCCTACGAGCAGTACTTC CSARGGDLAYEQYF
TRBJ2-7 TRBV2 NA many TGTGCCAGCAGTGACGAAGCCTACGAGCAGTACTTC CASSDEAYEQYF
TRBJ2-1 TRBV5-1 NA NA TGCGCCAGCAGCTTGGCCAGGACGGGAGACCTTGAGCAGTTCTTC CASSLARTGDLEQFF
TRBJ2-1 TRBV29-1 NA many TGCAGCGTTGAAAGGGTTAACCAGGGCAATGAGCAGTTCTTC CSVERVNQGNEQFF
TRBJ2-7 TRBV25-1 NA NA TGTGCCAGCAGTGGGGTTCGGCGTTACGAGCAGTACTTC CASSGVRRYEQYF
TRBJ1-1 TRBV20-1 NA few TGCAGTGGGGACACCTCAGTGAACACTGAAGCTTTCTTT CSGDTSVNTEAFF
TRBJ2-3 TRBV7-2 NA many TGTGCCAGCAGCTTAGACAGGGAGGCTATAGATACGCAGTATTTT CASSLDREAIDTQYF
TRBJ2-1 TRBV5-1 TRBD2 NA TGCGCCAGCAGCGTCACTAGCGGGAGGTGGGATGAGCAGTTCTTC CASSVTSGRWDEQFF
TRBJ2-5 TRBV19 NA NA TGTGCCAGTAGTGAAACGGGACCCACACAAGAGACCCAGTACTTC CASSETGPTQETQYF
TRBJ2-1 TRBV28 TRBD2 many TGTGCCAGCAGCACCGGGACTAGCGATGAGCAGTTCTTC CASSTGTSDEQFF
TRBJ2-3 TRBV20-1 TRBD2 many TGCAGTGCTAGGGAGCGGGAGCGAGTCTCCACATCCACAGATACGCAGTATTTT CSARERERVSTSTDTQYF
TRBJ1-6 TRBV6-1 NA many TGTGCCAGCAGACCCCGGCAGGGAGGTTCACCCCTCCACTTT CASRPRQGGSPLHF
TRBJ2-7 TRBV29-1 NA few TGCAGCGCAGCTGAGAGTTTATACGAGCAGTACTTC CSAAESLYEQYF
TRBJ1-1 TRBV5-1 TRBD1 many TGCGCCAGCAGCTTTGAGGGGGCGGCGAACACTGAAGCTTTCTTT CASSFEGAANTEAFF
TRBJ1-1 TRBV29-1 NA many TGCAGCGTTGAAACAGGAGCTATGAACACTGAAGCTTTCTTT CSVETGAMNTEAFF
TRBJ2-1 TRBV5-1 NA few TGCGCCAGCAGCTTGGCTAGTATCAATGAGCAGTTCTTC CASSLASINEQFF
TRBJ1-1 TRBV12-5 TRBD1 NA TGTGCCAGCTGTTTGGTTACCGGGACAGGGGGCGCGAACACTGAAGCTTTCTTT CASCLVTGTGGANTEAFF
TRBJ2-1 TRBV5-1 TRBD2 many TGCGCCAGCAGCGAAAAACTAGCGTCAAGAAGCAATGAGCAGTTCTTC CASSEKLASRSNEQFF
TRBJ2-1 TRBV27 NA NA TGTGCCAGCAGTTCTCCGACCGGGACACCGTACAATGAGCAGTTCTTC CASSSPTGTPYNEQFF
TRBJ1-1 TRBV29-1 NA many TGCAGCGTTGCCCCGACAGAAGGAAACACTGAAGCTTTCTTT CSVAPTEGNTEAFF
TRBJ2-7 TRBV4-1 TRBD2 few TGCGCCAGCAGCCAGGCCGGACCTAGCGGGTGGATGTCCTACGAGCAGTACTTC CASSQAGPSGWMSYEQYF
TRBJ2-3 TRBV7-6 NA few TGTGCCAGCACCCACAGAGGCGGGGACGGAGGACTTTATACGCAGTATTTT CASTHRGGDGGLYTQYF
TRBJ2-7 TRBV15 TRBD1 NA TGTGCCACCAGCAGACGAGACAGGGGAGCCTACGAGCAGTACTTC CATSRRDRGAYEQYF
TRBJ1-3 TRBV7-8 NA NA TGTGCCAGCAGCTTAGATCGGGGGCCAGGAAACACCATATATTTT CASSLDRGPGNTIYF
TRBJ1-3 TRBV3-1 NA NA TGTGCCAGCACACAACAGGGTTCGGGAAACACCATATATTTT CASTQQGSGNTIYF
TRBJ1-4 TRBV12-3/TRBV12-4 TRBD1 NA TGTGCCACCAGTACGTCCGGGACAGCGAATGAAAAACTGTTTTTT CATSTSGTANEKLFF